This T cell receptor (beta chain) was profiled in a study of T-cell memory formation after mild COVID-19. TCRdb itself ran the 5' RACE reads through MiXCR, one entry per CDR3 protein. The sample has hundreds of thousands of distinct CDR3 sequences, 20% to 30% seen once. J lost 8 bases, V lost 5 bases, and 10 bases had no gene match. There are 15 residues in the CDR3. Germline lookup yields CDR1 SSHAT and CDR2 FNYEAQ (reference sequence). Sequenced: PBMCs or a T cell subset sorted from them (not recorded which). The chain joins TRBV7-7 to TRBJ2-1; 9 bases are shared with TRBD1. This TCR was sampled from an adult woman who had mild COVID-19 (a few samples of this study predate the infection). Cell type and time point are not known. The CDR3 spells CASSRSRQGVDEQFF. CDR3 nucleotide sequence: TGTGCCAGCAGCCGGTCAAGACAGGGGGTGGATGAGCAGTTCTTC.